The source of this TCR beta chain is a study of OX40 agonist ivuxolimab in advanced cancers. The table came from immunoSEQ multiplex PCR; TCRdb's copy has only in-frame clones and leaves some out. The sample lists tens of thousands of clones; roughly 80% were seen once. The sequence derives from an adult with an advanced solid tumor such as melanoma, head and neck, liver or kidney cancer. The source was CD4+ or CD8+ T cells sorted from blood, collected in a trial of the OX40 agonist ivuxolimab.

Here the CDR3 reads CASSEAGEVNEQFF. CDR3 DNA: TGTGCCAGCAGTGAAGCGGGGGAGGTCAATGAGCAGTTCTTC. The V call is TRBV6-1, the J call TRBJ2-1, with D maybe TRBD2 (6 bases). Germline CDR1 reads MNHNS; CDR2 reads SASEGT. V shed 0 bases and J shed 6 bases, with 9 bases lying between them. The CDR3 is 14 amino acids.